The rows below give T cell receptor beta chains drawn from one sample of a study of CD4 and CD8 cells across lung adenocarcinoma regions. Using its own MiXCR run on the PCR reads, TCRdb lists one record per CDR3 protein. There are approximately 10,000 distinct CDR3 sequences in the sample; roughly 60% occur only once, and roughly nine tenths lies in the top ten. Sequencing was carried out using CD8+ T cells from the margin of a lung tumor. The receptors here all came from a male donor with lung adenocarcinoma. The CD4 and CD8 labels of this study may be unreliable. Each CDR3 is given with its conserved first and last residue. D genes are given only for firm matches. The size field is filled for only some rows; it gives once, few, many or a size class.

>TRBD2|TRBJ2-7|TRBV6-1|-
CASSRTSSGEQYF
TGTGCCAGCAGTAGGACTAGTTCGGGCGAGCAGTACTTC
>TRBD1|TRBJ2-5|TRBV27|-
CASRRQGLETQYF
TGTGCCAGCAGACGACAGGGTTTGGAGACCCAGTACTTC
>TRBD1|TRBJ2-7|TRBV6-1|few
CASRADRATYEQYF
TGTGCCAGCAGGGCGGACAGGGCTACCTACGAGCAGTACTTC
>TRBD1|TRBJ2-2|TRBV6-1|-
CASVRDREVGELFF
TGTGCCAGCGTCCGGGACAGGGAGGTCGGGGAGCTGTTTTTT
>TRBD2|TRBJ2-5|TRBV6-1|many
CASRRGTSGRETQYF
TGTGCCAGCAGGAGGGGGACTAGCGGGAGAGAGACCCAGTACTTC
>-|TRBJ2-5|TRBV6-1|-
CASSERSSGRETQYF
TGTGCCAGCAGTGAACGATCATCTGGGCGGGAGACCCAGTACTTC
>TRBD1|TRBJ2-5|TRBV7-2|-
CASSSDSGGETQYF
TGTGCCAGCAGCTCAGATTCAGGGGGAGAGACCCAGTACTTC
>-|TRBJ2-7|TRBV3-1|-
CASTRDLNSYEQYF
TGTGCCAGCACCCGGGACCTGAACTCCTACGAGCAGTACTTC
>-|TRBJ2-3|TRBV6-2/TRBV6-3|-
CASCVFGDTDTQYF
TGTGCCAGCTGTGTCTTTGGAGACACAGATACGCAGTATTTT
>-|TRBJ2-7|TRBV6-1|-
CASRGTDSYEQYF
TGTGCCAGCAGGGGGACGGACTCCTACGAGCAGTACTTC
>-|TRBJ2-1|TRBV6-1|-
CASRKRGETQFF
TGTGCCAGCAGAAAAAGAGGGGAGACCCAGTTCTTC
>-|TRBJ2-7|TRBV27|-
CASSLLGARAGFYEQYF
TGTGCCAGCAGTTTATTAGGGGCCCGGGCGGGATTCTACGAGCAGTACTTC
>TRBD2|TRBJ2-3|TRBV10-1|-
CASSVTLAGGPLCTGTQYF
TGCGCCAGCAGTGTGACACTAGCGGGCGGGCCGCTGTGCACCGGGACGCAGTATTTT
>-|TRBJ2-5|TRBV6-5|-
CASSYRRTGAPQYF
TGTGCCAGCAGTTACCGACGCACGGGGGCGCCCCAGTACTTC
>TRBD1|TRBJ2-5|TRBV6-5|-
CASSFTGGTGVGTQYF
TGTGCCAGCAGTTTCACGGGGGGGACAGGGGTTGGGACCCAGTACTTC